Below, 6 T cell receptor beta chains from the same sample are listed, as sequenced in a study of T-cell memory formation after mild COVID-19. In TCRdb, the 5' RACE reads were re-called with MiXCR into one record per CDR3 protein. The data contain fewer than 700,000 distinct CDR3 sequences, less than 25% of them singletons. Source material: PBMCs or a T cell subset sorted from them (not recorded which). The receptors here all came from an adult woman who had mild COVID-19 (a few samples of this study predate the infection). Cell type and time point are not known.

This chain joins TRBV11-2 and TRBJ2-7, with a possible D match to TRBD2 (5 bases). The CDR3 loop spans 14 amino acids. Trimming removed 2 bases at V and 4 bases at J, with 12 bases between. The V gene's germline CDR1 is SGHAT and CDR2 FQNNGV. Written as DNA, the CDR3 is TGTGCCAGCAGCTTAAACGGCGGGCTGTACGAGCAGTACTTC. Its protein is CASSLNGGLYEQYF.

This clonotype occurred a few times. V usage is TRBV29-1 and J usage is TRBJ2-7, with a tentative D call TRBD1 (6 bases). Germline V lookup: CDR1 SQVTM, CDR2 ANQGSEA. Deletions cut 6 bases from V and 3 bases from J, with 12 bases between. This CDR3 has 12 residues. CDR3 nucleotide sequence: TGCAGCGTCCGGGACACGGGCTACGAGCAGTACTTC. This translates into CSVRDTGYEQYF.

This clonotype was seen a few times. The chain uses TRBV20-1 and TRBJ2-5; no clear D. V lost 3 bases to trimming and J lost 2 bases, with 7 bases between them. In germline, CDR1 is DFQATT, CDR2 SNEGSKA (reference sequence). This CDR3 spans 12 amino acids. The CDR3 loop is CSARPAQETQYF. The CDR3 coding sequence is TGCAGTGCTAGGCCGGCACAAGAGACCCAGTACTTC.

This clonotype was detected a few times. The rearrangement links TRBV9 to TRBJ2-1; no definite D call. Germline V gene sequence: CDR1 SGDLS, CDR2 YYNGEE. V lost 0 bases and J 2 bases, leaving 9 bases between the germline ends. The CDR3 totals 15 residues. The CDR3 here is CASSVVANPYNEQFF. DNA of the CDR3: TGTGCCAGCAGCGTAGTCGCAAACCCCTACAATGAGCAGTTCTTC.

The chain employs TRBV24-1 and TRBJ2-5; D is perhaps TRBD2 (6 bases). Per the germline V gene, CDR1 is KGHDR and CDR2 is SFDVKD. V was shortened by 1 base and J by 1 base, with 21 bases between the two germline ends. The CDR3 runs to 19 residues. The CDR3 region is CATSDLGLKKQLAQETQYF. CDR3 DNA: TGTGCCACCAGTGATTTAGGCCTTAAAAAGCAACTAGCCCAAGAGACCCAGTACTTC.

The chain couples TRBV2 to TRBJ1-5; 9 bases line up with TRBD1. CDR1 and CDR2 from the germline V gene are SNHLY and FYNNEI. V trimming: 5 bases; J trimming: 9 bases; junction bases outside the gene matches: 5. There are 13 residues in the CDR3. CDR3 protein: CASSRDRARPQHF. CDR3 nucleotides: TGTGCCAGCAGTCGGGACAGGGCGAGGCCCCAGCATTTT.